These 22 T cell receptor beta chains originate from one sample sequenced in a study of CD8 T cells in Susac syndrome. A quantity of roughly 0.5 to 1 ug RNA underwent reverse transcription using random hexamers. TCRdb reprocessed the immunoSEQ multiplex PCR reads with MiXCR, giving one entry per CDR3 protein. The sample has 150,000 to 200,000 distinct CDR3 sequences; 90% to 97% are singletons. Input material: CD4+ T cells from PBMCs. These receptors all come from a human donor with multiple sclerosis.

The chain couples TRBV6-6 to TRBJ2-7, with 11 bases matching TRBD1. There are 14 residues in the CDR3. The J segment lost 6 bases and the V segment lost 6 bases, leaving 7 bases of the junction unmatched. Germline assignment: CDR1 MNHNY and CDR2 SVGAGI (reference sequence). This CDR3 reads CASREDRGRSEQYF. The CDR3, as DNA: TGTGCCAGCAGGGAGGACAGGGGGCGCAGCGAGCAGTACTTC.

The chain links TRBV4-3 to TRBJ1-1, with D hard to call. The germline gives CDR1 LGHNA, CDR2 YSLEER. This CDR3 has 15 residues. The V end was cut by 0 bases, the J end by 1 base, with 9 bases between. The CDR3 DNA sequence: TGCGCCAGCAGCCAAGATCAGCCTCAGAACACTGAAGCTTTCTTT. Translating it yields CASSQDQPQNTEAFF.

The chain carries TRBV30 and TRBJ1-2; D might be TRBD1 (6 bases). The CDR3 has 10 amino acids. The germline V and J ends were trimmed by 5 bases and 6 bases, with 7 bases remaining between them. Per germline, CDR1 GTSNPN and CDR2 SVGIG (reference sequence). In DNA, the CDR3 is TGTGCCTGGCAGGGGAATGGCTACACCTTC. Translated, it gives CAWQGNGYTF.

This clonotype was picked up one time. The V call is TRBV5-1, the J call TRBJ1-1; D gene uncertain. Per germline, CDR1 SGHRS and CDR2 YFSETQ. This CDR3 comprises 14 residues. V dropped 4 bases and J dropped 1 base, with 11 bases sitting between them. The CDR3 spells CASSPTTGNTEAFF. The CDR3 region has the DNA TGCGCCAGCAGCCCGACAACCGGGAACACTGAAGCTTTCTTT.

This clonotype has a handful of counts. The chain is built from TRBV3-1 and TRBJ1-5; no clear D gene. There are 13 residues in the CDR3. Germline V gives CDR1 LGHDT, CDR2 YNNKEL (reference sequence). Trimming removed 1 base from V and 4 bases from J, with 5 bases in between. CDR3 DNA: TGTGCCAGCAGCCAAGGTGGAAATCAGCCCCAGCATTTT. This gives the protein CASSQGGNQPQHF. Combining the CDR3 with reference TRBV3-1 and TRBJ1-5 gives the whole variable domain DTAVSQTPKYLVTQMGNDKSIKCEQNLGHDTMYWYKQDSKKFLKIMFSYNNKELIINETVPNRFSPKSPDKAHLNLHINSLELGDSAVYFCASSQGGNQPQHFGDGTRLSIL.

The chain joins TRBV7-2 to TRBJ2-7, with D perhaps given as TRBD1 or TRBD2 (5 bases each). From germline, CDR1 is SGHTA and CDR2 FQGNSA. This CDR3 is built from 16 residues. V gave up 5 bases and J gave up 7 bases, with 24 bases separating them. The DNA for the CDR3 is TGTGCCAGCAGCGGCCGGAACTTTGGGACCTATGAAGAGCAGTACTTC. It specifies CASSGRNFGTYEEQYF.

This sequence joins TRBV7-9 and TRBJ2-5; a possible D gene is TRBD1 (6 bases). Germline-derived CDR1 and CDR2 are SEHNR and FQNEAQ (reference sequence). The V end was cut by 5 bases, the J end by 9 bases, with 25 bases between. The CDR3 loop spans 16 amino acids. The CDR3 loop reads CASSRGAQTREGAQYF. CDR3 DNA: TGTGCCAGCAGCCGAGGGGCACAAACCCGAGAGGGGGCCCAGTACTTC.

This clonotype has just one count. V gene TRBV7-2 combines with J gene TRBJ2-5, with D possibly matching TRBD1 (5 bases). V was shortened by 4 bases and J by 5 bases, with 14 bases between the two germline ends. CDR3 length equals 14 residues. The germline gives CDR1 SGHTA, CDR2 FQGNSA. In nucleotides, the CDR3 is TGTGCCAGCAGCTCAGGACATTTGGGGGAGACCCAGTACTTC. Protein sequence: CASSSGHLGETQYF.

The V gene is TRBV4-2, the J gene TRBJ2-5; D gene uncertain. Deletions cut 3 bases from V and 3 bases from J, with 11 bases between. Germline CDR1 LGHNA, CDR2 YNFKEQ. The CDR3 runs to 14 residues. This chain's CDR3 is CASSHPTEKETQYF. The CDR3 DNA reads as TGTGCCAGCAGCCACCCCACCGAGAAAGAGACCCAGTACTTC.

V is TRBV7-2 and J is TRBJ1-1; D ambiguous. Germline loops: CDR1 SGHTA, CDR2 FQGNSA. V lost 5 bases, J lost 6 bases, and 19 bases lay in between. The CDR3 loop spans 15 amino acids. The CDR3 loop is CASSPRATEVAEAFF. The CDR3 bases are TGTGCCAGCAGCCCCCGGGCAACAGAGGTGGCTGAAGCTTTCTTT.

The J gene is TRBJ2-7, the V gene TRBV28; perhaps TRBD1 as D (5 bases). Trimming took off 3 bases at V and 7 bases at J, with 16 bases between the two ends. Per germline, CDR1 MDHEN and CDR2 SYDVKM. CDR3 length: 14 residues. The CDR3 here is CASSLGRQRPEQYF. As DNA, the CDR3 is TGTGCCAGCAGTTTGGGTAGACAGAGACCAGAGCAGTACTTC.

The CDR3 coding sequence is TGTGCCAGTCGGCGGGTCAGCTCCTACAATGAGCAGTTCTTC. Translated: CASRRVSSYNEQFF. The rearrangement links TRBV28 to TRBJ2-1; D may be TRBD2 (5 bases). This CDR3 has 14 residues. Germline V CDR1 and CDR2: MDHEN, SYDVKM. Trimming took off 9 bases at V and 0 bases at J, with 12 bases between the two ends.

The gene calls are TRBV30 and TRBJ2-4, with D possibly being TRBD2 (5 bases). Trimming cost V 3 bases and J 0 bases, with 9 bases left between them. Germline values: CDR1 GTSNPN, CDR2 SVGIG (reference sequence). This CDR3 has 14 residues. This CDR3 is CAWRTDLAKNIQYF. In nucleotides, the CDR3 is TGTGCCTGGAGAACGGACTTAGCCAAAAACATTCAGTACTTC.

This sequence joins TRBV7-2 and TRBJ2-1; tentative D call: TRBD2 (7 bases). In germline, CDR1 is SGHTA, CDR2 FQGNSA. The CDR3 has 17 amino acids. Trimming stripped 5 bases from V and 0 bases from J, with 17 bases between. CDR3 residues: CASSTRRGATSYNEQFF. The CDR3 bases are TGTGCCAGCAGCACCCGACGGGGGGCGACCTCCTACAATGAGCAGTTCTTC.

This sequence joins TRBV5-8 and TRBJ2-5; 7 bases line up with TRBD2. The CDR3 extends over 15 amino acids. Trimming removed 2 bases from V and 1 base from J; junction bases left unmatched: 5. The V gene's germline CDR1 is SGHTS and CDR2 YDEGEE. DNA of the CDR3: TGTGCCAGCAGCTTTGGGGGGGGTTTCCAAGAGACCCAGTACTTC. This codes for CASSFGGGFQETQYF. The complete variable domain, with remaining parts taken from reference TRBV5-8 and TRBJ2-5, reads EAGVTQSPTHLIKTRGQQATLRCSPISGHTSVYWYQQALGLGLQFLLWYDEGEERNRGNFPPRFSGRQFPNYSSELNVNALELEDSALYLCASSFGGGFQETQYFGPGTRLLVL.

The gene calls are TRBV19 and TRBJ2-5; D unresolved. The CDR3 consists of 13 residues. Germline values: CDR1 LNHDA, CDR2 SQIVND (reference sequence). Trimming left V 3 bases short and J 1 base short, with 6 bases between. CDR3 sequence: CASSIQFQETQYF. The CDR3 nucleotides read TGTGCCAGTAGTATCCAGTTCCAAGAGACCCAGTACTTC.

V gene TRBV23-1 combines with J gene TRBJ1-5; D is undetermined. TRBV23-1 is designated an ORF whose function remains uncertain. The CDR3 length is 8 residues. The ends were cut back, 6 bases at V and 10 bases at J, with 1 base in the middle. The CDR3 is CASSPQHF. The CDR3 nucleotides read TGCGCCAGCAGCCCCCAGCATTTT.

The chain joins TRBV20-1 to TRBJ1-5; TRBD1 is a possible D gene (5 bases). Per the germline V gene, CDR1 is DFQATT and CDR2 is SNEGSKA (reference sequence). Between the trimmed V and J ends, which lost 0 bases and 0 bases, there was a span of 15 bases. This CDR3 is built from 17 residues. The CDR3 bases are TGCAGTGCTAGAGATTCAGCAGGGCCGTATAGCAATCAGCCCCAGCATTTT. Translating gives CSARDSAGPYSNQPQHF.

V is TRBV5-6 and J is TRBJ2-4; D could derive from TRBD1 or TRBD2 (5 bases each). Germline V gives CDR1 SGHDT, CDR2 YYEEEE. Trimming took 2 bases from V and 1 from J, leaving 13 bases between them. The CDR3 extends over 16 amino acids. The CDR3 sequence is CASSLLSWGAKNIQYF. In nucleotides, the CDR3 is TGTGCCAGCAGCTTATTGTCTTGGGGGGCCAAAAACATTCAGTACTTC.

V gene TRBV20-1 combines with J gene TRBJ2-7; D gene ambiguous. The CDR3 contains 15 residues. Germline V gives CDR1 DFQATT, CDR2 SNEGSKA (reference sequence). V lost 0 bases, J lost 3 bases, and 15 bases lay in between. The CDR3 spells CSARDHRTGIYEQYF. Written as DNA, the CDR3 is TGCAGTGCTAGAGACCATCGGACCGGCATCTACGAGCAGTACTTC.

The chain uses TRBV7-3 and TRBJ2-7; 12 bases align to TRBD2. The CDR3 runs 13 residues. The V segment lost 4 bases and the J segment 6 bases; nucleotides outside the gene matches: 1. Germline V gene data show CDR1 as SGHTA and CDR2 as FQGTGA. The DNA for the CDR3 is TGTGCCAGCAGCTCTAGCGGGGGGGCCGAGCAGTACTTC. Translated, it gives CASSSSGGAEQYF.

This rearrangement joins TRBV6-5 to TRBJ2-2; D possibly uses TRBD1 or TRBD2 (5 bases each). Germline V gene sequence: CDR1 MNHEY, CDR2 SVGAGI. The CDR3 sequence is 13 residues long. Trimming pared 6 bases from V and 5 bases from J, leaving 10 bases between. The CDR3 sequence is CASRGRLTGELFF. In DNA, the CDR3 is TGTGCCAGCAGGGGACGGCTGACCGGGGAGCTGTTTTTT.